These 5 T cell receptor beta chains came from one sample sequenced in a study of blood T cell repertoires in COVID-19 (dated by TCRdb to 2018 to 2020). The protocol used for the library was the immunoSEQ multiplex PCR assay. TCRdb stores this immuneACCESS table with in-frame sequences only. Part of the clones is absent; in the studies checked, under half of the shortfall reflects unresolved V genes, and no reason is known for the rest. The sample data list about 150,000 clones, and approximately 80% of these were observed just once. 2.2% of the sample is in the top ten clones. The sample consisted of peripheral blood. The receptor source for this set is an older man with acute or convalescent COVID-19.

The V gene is TRBV5-1, the J gene TRBJ2-1; the match to TRBD1 covers 10 bases. The CDR3 spans 15 residues. CDR1 is SGHRS and CDR2 is YFSETQ in the germline V gene. The V segment lost 7 bases and the J segment 2 bases; nucleotides outside the gene matches: 6. The CDR3 sequence: CASARQGATYNEQFF. The CDR3, as DNA: TGCGCCAGCGCTAGACAGGGGGCGACCTACAATGAGCAGTTCTTC.

This clone was seen just once. The chain is built from TRBV19 and TRBJ2-7; D unresolved. The length of the CDR3 is 13 residues. V dropped 4 bases and J dropped 0 bases, with 7 bases sitting between them. The germline V gene encodes CDR1 LNHDA and CDR2 SQIVND (reference sequence). DNA of the CDR3: TGTGCCAGTAGTAACCCCAGCTCCTACGAGCAGTACTTC. Protein product: CASSNPSSYEQYF.

The rearrangement joins TRBV5-4 to TRBJ2-3; the match to TRBD2 covers 8 bases. This CDR3 is built from 15 residues. With V trimmed by 4 bases and J by 2 bases, 6 bases remained unmatched. The germline gives CDR1 SGHNT, CDR2 YYREEE (reference sequence). This CDR3 reads CASSDSGGFTDTQYF. The CDR3 DNA reads as TGTGCCAGCAGCGACAGCGGGGGCTTCACAGATACGCAGTATTTT.

The DNA of the CDR3 is TGTGCCAGCAGCCCTGACAGGGTGGGTGGCTACACCTTC. Its protein product is CASSPDRVGGYTF. The V call is TRBV12-3 or TRBV12-4, the J call TRBJ1-2; TRBD1 matches at 7 bases. This CDR3 is 13 amino acids long. Trimming at V came to 6 bases and at J to 7 bases, leaving 8 bases not matched to a gene.

The chain carries TRBV18 and TRBJ1-4; 7 bases agree with TRBD1. Germline loops: CDR1 KGHSH, CDR2 LQKENI. The CDR3 covers 15 residues. The V gene end was trimmed by 3 bases and the J gene end by 5 bases; junction bases not matched to a gene: 6. CDR3 in DNA: TGTGCCAGCTCACCCTACAGGGGAGAGAATGAAAAACTGTTTTTT. Protein product: CASSPYRGENEKLFF.